Shown below are 14 T cell receptor beta chains from a single sample sequenced in a study of blood T cell repertoires in COVID-19. The assay was immunoSEQ multiplex PCR, and TCRdb's table has in-frame clones only and misses some. The sample records 200,000 to 250,000 clones, 75% to 90% being singletons. Sequencing used peripheral blood. These receptors all come from a woman in her 30s who had recovered from COVID-19.

The V gene is TRBV7-3, the J gene TRBJ2-3; 9 nucleotides line up with TRBD1. CDR3 length equals 15 residues. J gave up 1 base and V 6 bases, and 5 bases lay outside the gene matches. CDR1 is SGHTA and CDR2 is FQGTGA in the germline V gene. The CDR3 DNA follows: TGTGCCAGCAGACCAACAGGGGGCCGCACAGATACGCAGTATTTT. Amino acids: CASRPTGGRTDTQYF.

This clone was seen a single time. CDR3 protein: CATSLSGNTIYF. The DNA of the CDR3 is TGTGCCACCAGCCTGTCTGGAAACACCATATATTTT. The V and J genes are TRBV15 and TRBJ1-3; D remains unclear. Trimming pared 5 bases from V and 1 base from J, leaving 3 bases between. The V gene's germline CDR1 is LNHNV and CDR2 YYDKDF (reference sequence). This CDR3 is 12 amino acids long. Using reference TRBV15 and TRBJ1-3 for the parts outside the CDR3, the full variable domain is DAMVIQNPRYQVTQFGKPVTLSCSQTLNHNVMYWYQQKSSQAPKLLFHYYDKDFNNEADTPDNFQSRRPNTSFCFLDIRSPGLGDTAMYLCATSLSGNTIYFGEGSWLTVV.

V usage is TRBV4-3 and J usage is TRBJ1-4, with a weak D call TRBD1 (6 bases). CDR1 LGHNA and CDR2 YSLEER come from the germline V gene. Trimming took off 3 bases at V and 8 bases at J, with 16 bases between the two ends. CDR3 size: 15 residues. CDR3: CASSHLQGLGEKLFF. The CDR3, as DNA: TGCGCCAGCAGCCACTTACAGGGTCTCGGGGAAAAACTGTTTTTT.

This chain joins TRBV18 and TRBJ1-4; the D gene is possibly TRBD1 (6 bases). CDR3 length: 17 residues. Looked up from germline, CDR1 is KGHSH and CDR2 is LQKENI. Deletions cut 0 bases from V and 8 bases from J, with 19 bases between. The CDR3 sequence is CASSPPDSGGWREKLFF. CDR3 nucleotide sequence: TGTGCCAGCTCACCACCGGACAGTGGAGGATGGAGGGAAAAACTGTTTTTT.

The sample holds one count of this clone. This chain links TRBV6-5 with TRBJ1-5, with D maybe TRBD1 (5 bases). This CDR3 spans 15 amino acids. Germline V gene lookup returns CDR1 MNHEY and CDR2 SVGAGI. Trimming left V 0 bases short and J 7 bases short, with 13 bases between. CDR3 amino acids: CASSYSGQGRQPQHF. The CDR3 DNA reads as TGTGCCAGCAGTTACTCGGGGCAGGGCCGCCAGCCCCAGCATTTT.

The gene calls are TRBV6-6 and TRBJ2-7; 9 bases match TRBD1. The CDR3 sequence is 13 residues long. Germline V gives CDR1 MNHNY, CDR2 SVGAGI (reference sequence). Trimming took 8 bases from V and 1 from J; bases not matched to a gene: 3. The CDR3, as DNA: TGTGCCAGCCGAGGGACAGGGTCCTACGAGCAGTACTTC. This codes for CASRGTGSYEQYF.

This chain links TRBV5-6 with TRBJ1-1; TRBD1 aligns across 9 bases. After removal of 4 bases from V and 7 bases from J, the junction contained 14 bases not matched to a gene. This CDR3 contains 16 residues. The germline CDR1 and CDR2 sequences are SGHDT and YYEEEE. The CDR3 here is CASSELFGQGTFEAFF. CDR3 coding DNA: TGTGCCAGCAGCGAATTGTTTGGACAGGGGACGTTTGAAGCTTTCTTT.

The genes are TRBV7-9 and TRBJ2-2; 7 bases line up with TRBD1. V gave up 4 bases and J gave up 2 bases; unmatched junction bases: 10. Germline loops: CDR1 SEHNR, CDR2 FQNEAQ (reference sequence). The CDR3 contains 17 residues. In nucleotides, the CDR3 is TGTGCCAGCAGCTCCACTAGAGGGACAGCTAACACCGGGGAGCTGTTTTTT. It yields the protein CASSSTRGTANTGELFF.

This chain joins TRBV12-5 and TRBJ1-2, with 9 bases identical to TRBD1. J gave up 4 bases and V 1 base, and 7 bases lay outside the gene matches. The germline V gene encodes CDR1 LGHNT and CDR2 FRNRAP. There are 16 residues in the CDR3. CDR3 DNA: TGTGCTAGTGGTTTGGGGTCGAACAGGGGGCCCTATGGCTACACCTTC. This codes for CASGLGSNRGPYGYTF.

This rearrangement joins TRBV12-3 or TRBV12-4 to TRBJ2-3; D is ambiguous. The CDR3 is made up of 10 amino acids. Trimming stripped 6 bases from V and 5 bases from J, with 3 bases between. CDR3 residues: CASSRDTQYF. CDR3 nucleotides: TGTGCCAGCAGCCGAGATACGCAGTATTTT.

The chain combines TRBV16 with TRBJ1-2; 10 bases are shared with TRBD1. J gave up 3 bases and V 4 bases, and 8 bases lay outside the gene matches. CDR3 length: 16 residues. Germline CDR1 KGHSY, CDR2 FQNENV. The CDR3 DNA sequence: TGTGCCAGCAGCCCCCCGGGACAGGGGTACGACTATGGCTACACCTTC. Residues: CASSPPGQGYDYGYTF.

In this sample, this clone turned up once. The chain joins TRBV16 to TRBJ2-5; D is possibly TRBD1 (6 bases). CDR1 and CDR2 (germline): KGHSY, FQNENV. Trimming pared 4 bases from V and 5 bases from J, leaving 11 bases between. The CDR3 loop spans 13 amino acids. The CDR3 DNA sequence: TGTGCCAGCAGCCTAAACAGGGTGGAGACCCAGTACTTC. Its protein product is CASSLNRVETQYF.

The gene calls are TRBV19 and TRBJ2-3, with TRBD1 matching over 9 bases. The CDR3 extends over 15 amino acids. Germline CDR1 reads LNHDA; CDR2 reads SQIVND (reference sequence). The J segment lost 3 bases and the V segment lost 6 bases, leaving 7 bases of the junction unmatched. This CDR3 is CASRAGQGSTDTQYF. The CDR3 bases are TGTGCCAGTAGGGCGGGACAGGGCTCAACAGATACGCAGTATTTT.

This chain uses TRBV5-1 with TRBJ1-4; D is undetermined. In germline, CDR1 is SGHRS, CDR2 YFSETQ. Deletions cut 4 bases from V and 4 bases from J, with 11 bases between. The CDR3 covers 14 residues. CDR3 loop: CASSPIGSNEKLFF. The CDR3 bases are TGCGCCAGCAGCCCGATTGGGAGTAATGAAAAACTGTTTTTT. The whole variable domain, filled in from reference TRBV5-1 and TRBJ1-4, reads KAGVTQTPRYLIKTRGQQVTLSCSPISGHRSVSWYQQTPGQGLQFLFEYFSETQRNKGNFPGRFSGRQFSNSRSEMNVSTLELGDSALYLCASSPIGSNEKLFFGSGTQLSVL.